The 5 T cell receptor beta chains presented below share a single source sample, sequenced in a study of Graves' ophthalmopathy and Graves' hyperthyroidism. Amplified TCR beta CDR3 regions were obtained using RNA transcripts as template. RT-PCR in the first round used HTBI primers; a second-round multiplex PCR followed. TCRdb recomputed calls from the multiplex PCR reads with MiXCR, one row per CDR3 protein. The sample has over 450,000 distinct CDR3 sequences, 13% to 15% seen once. Sequencing was carried out using blood. The receptors were sampled from a woman in her 30s with Graves' ophthalmopathy.

This clonotype was seen only once. V is TRBV10-3 and J is TRBJ2-7, with 9 bases fitting TRBD1. The V segment lost 5 bases and the J segment 3 bases; nucleotides outside the gene matches: 8. From germline, CDR1 is ENHRY and CDR2 SYGVKD. The CDR3 runs to 15 residues. CDR3 bases: TGTGCCATCAGTACCGACAGGGGGGATAGCTACGAGCAGTACTTC. Translation gives CAISTDRGDSYEQYF.

This clonotype was detected a few times. The gene calls are TRBV11-1 and TRBJ2-5; 13 bases line up with TRBD2. CDR1 SGHAT and CDR2 FQDESV come from the germline V gene (reference sequence). With 4 bases clipped from V and 5 bases from J, the junction kept 16 bases outside the gene matches. The CDR3 loop spans 19 amino acids. The CDR3 DNA reads as TGTGCCAGCAGCTCTGGGACTAGCGGGGTAACTCCCCCTCGGGAGACCCAGTACTTC. Translated: CASSSGTSGVTPPRETQYF.

There are many counts of this clonotype. Possible read error: a much larger clone is one base away. The chain is built from TRBV6-1 and TRBJ2-2; TRBD1 aligns across 7 bases. Germline-derived CDR1 and CDR2 are MNHNS and SASEGT. This CDR3 contains 14 residues. Trimming took 6 bases from V and 4 from J; bases not matched to a gene: 5. The CDR3 DNA follows: TGTGCCAGCAGACCGACAGGGATCACCGGGGAGCTGTTTTTT. Protein sequence: CASRPTGITGELFF.

This clonotype was detected many times. The genes are TRBV6-1 and TRBJ1-5; D is unresolved. The CDR3 has 15 residues. Germline V lookup: CDR1 MNHNS, CDR2 SASEGT. V was shortened by 3 bases and J by 1 base, with 10 bases between the two germline ends. CDR3 in DNA: TGTGCCAGCAGTGAGTTCGGGAGGAGCAATCAGCCCCAGCATTTT. Translation gives CASSEFGRSNQPQHF.

This clonotype has only a few counts. This sequence joins TRBV7-2 and TRBJ2-7; tentatively, D is TRBD1 (6 bases). Trimming left V 0 bases short and J 2 bases short, with 20 bases between. Per the germline V gene, CDR1 is SGHTA and CDR2 is FQGNSA. The CDR3 loop spans 18 amino acids. The CDR3: CASSLAGTGTSRAYEQYF. The CDR3 nucleotides read TGTGCCAGCAGCTTAGCGGGAACAGGGACCTCAAGGGCCTACGAGCAGTACTTC.